Following are 13 T cell receptor beta chains from one sample sequenced in a study of shared clonotypes between healthy human individuals. Method: immunoSEQ multiplex PCR; TCRdb's copy keeps in-frame clones and lacks some. The sample has more than 550,000 clones, around 90% seen once. Naive CD8 isolation took CD45RO-negative cells positively selected for CCR7 and excluded terminally differentiated effector memory CD45RA+ cells. The sample taken for sequencing was naive CD8+ T cells sorted from blood. The receptors stem from a man younger than 45 in good health.

This clone was recorded once. The chain combines TRBV4-3 with TRBJ1-2, with D possibly matching TRBD1 (5 bases). This CDR3 is built from 15 residues. Germline V gene sequence: CDR1 LGHNA, CDR2 YSLEER. Deletions cut 6 bases from V and 1 base from J, with 15 bases between. CDR3 bases: TGCGCCAGCAGGGGGGACGGGGCTTTTAACTATGGCTACACCTTC. Translation: CASRGDGAFNYGYTF.

This sequence joins TRBV10-3 and TRBJ2-3, with 11 bases identical to TRBD2. J lost 5 bases, V lost 3 bases, and 4 bases had no gene match. Germline V CDR1 and CDR2: ENHRY, SYGVKD. This CDR3 spans 15 amino acids. The CDR3 here is CAISDTSGSLDTQYF. The CDR3 DNA reads as TGTGCCATCAGTGACACTAGCGGGAGTCTAGATACGCAGTATTTT.

The CDR3 DNA is TGTGCCAGCAGTTTACAGGGGAGGAATGAGCAGTTCTTC. This sequence encodes CASSLQGRNEQFF. This chain connects TRBV28 to TRBJ2-1; tentatively, D is TRBD1 or TRBD2 (6 bases each). Trimming removed 2 bases at V and 7 bases at J, with 9 bases between. The CDR3 loop spans 13 amino acids. In germline, CDR1 is MDHEN, CDR2 SYDVKM.

The chain employs TRBV7-8 and TRBJ1-3, with unresolved D. V was cut by 0 bases and J by 0 bases, with 15 bases left in between. Per germline, CDR1 SGHVS and CDR2 FQNEAQ. The CDR3 totals 18 residues. Here the CDR3 DNA reads TGTGCCAGCAGCTTAGCAATCCGCCCGGCCAGCTCTGGAAACACCATATATTTT. It translates to CASSLAIRPASSGNTIYF.

V usage is TRBV9 and J usage is TRBJ2-7; 8 positions match TRBD1. After removal of 4 bases from V and 7 bases from J, the junction contained 7 bases not matched to a gene. From germline, CDR1 is SGDLS and CDR2 YYNGEE. The CDR3 spans 13 residues. Written as DNA, the CDR3 is TGTGCCAGCAGCCCCCAGGGGGCGGGGGAGCAGTACTTC. It specifies CASSPQGAGEQYF.

The CDR3 protein is CASRNGIHEQFF. CDR3 nucleotide sequence: TGTGCCAGCAGGAACGGGATCCATGAGCAGTTCTTC. The V and J genes are TRBV28 and TRBJ2-1; a possible D gene is TRBD2 (5 bases). The germline V gene encodes CDR1 MDHEN and CDR2 SYDVKM. V was shortened by 6 bases and J by 8 bases, with 11 bases between the two germline ends. The length of the CDR3 is 12 residues.

CDR3 region: CASSDTWTGGTDTQYF. The CDR3 coding sequence is TGTGCCAGCAGCGACACCTGGACAGGGGGCACAGATACGCAGTATTTT. V is TRBV9 and J is TRBJ2-3; TRBD1 matches 9 bases. The V segment lost 3 bases and the J segment 1 base; nucleotides outside the gene matches: 6. CDR1 and CDR2 from the germline V gene are SGDLS and YYNGEE. This CDR3 contains 16 residues.

The rearrangement joins TRBV11-2 to TRBJ2-1; 8 nucleotides match TRBD2. CDR1 is SGHAT and CDR2 is FQNNGV in the germline V gene. The CDR3 is 16 residues long. V shed 0 bases, J shed 4 bases, and the junction held 5 bases outside the gene matches. The DNA of the CDR3 is TGTGCCAGCAGCTTAGATGCTAGCGGGTTTTACAATGAGCAGTTCTTC. Encoded protein: CASSLDASGFYNEQFF.

The J gene is TRBJ1-1, the V gene TRBV4-3; D is unclear. From germline, CDR1 is LGHNA and CDR2 YSLEER. CDR3 size: 14 residues. V dropped 1 base and J dropped 8 bases, with 14 bases sitting between them. The CDR3 reads CASSQGSVGLEAFF. Written as DNA, the CDR3 is TGCGCCAGCAGCCAAGGGAGTGTGGGATTAGAAGCTTTCTTT.

J is TRBJ2-2 and V is TRBV7-8; 8 positions match TRBD1. Germline CDR1 and CDR2: SGHVS and FQNEAQ. This CDR3 is 16 amino acids long. J was trimmed by 5 bases and V by 4 bases; bases with no gene match: 9. The CDR3 reads CASSWTWDRQTGELFF. In DNA form, the CDR3 reads TGTGCCAGCAGCTGGACTTGGGACAGGCAAACCGGGGAGCTGTTTTTT.

This clone was seen only once. CDR3 sequence reads: CASSPRRDYQYGYTF. The CDR3 DNA is TGTGCCAGCAGTCCCCGCCGGGACTACCAATATGGCTACACCTTC. The chain employs TRBV6-5 and TRBJ1-2, with a weak D call TRBD1 (5 bases). Germline values: CDR1 MNHEY, CDR2 SVGAGI. CDR3 size: 15 residues. V lost 5 bases to trimming and J lost 5 bases, with 18 bases between them.

The CDR3 here is CASSLSGTGIGEQYF. The DNA of the CDR3 is TGTGCCAGCTCCTTATCCGGGACAGGGATTGGCGAGCAGTACTTC. The J gene is TRBJ2-7, the V gene TRBV18; 9 positions agree with TRBD1. V shed 6 bases and J 6 bases; nucleotides not matched to a gene: 12. This CDR3 region has 15 residues. Germline V gene lookup returns CDR1 KGHSH and CDR2 LQKENI.

The rearrangement uses TRBV10-3 and TRBJ1-2, with 7 positions matching TRBD1. The germline gives CDR1 ENHRY, CDR2 SYGVKD. CDR3 length equals 16 residues. The V and J ends lost 3 bases and 4 bases, in that order; junction bases with no gene match: 11. The CDR3 DNA is TGTGCCATCAGTGAAGGAACAGGGGATCTTGGCTATGGCTACACCTTC. Amino acid sequence: CAISEGTGDLGYGYTF.